This section outlines one TCR beta chain sequence together with its context. The source of the sample is a study of T cells expressing NK-cell markers. This CDR3 is built from 15 residues. Germline-derived CDR1 and CDR2 are MNHEY and SVGAGI. For each CDR3 protein, TCRdb gives one entry from its re-call of the 5' RACE reads, without DNA. This sample's table has 500,000 to 700,000 distinct CDR3 sequences. The chain uses TRBV6-5 and TRBJ2-2; the D call of TRBD1 rests on TCRdb alone, since no DNA is present to check it. The source material was blood T cells: a sorted CD56 or NKG2C T cell subset, CD4+ or CD8+ T cells, or bulk PBMC T cells (not recorded which). The receptor comes from a man aged 18 to 35 in good health. CDR3 sequence reads: CASSYGRRGTGELFF.